This is a list of T cell receptor beta chains from one sample in a study of blood T cell repertoires in COVID-19. Profiling relied on immunoSEQ multiplex PCR, and the TCRdb table lists in-frame clones only, not all of them. The sample holds some 220,000 clones, about 82% seen once. The sample was peripheral blood. These receptors all stem from a woman aged 60-75 years with active or convalescent COVID-19. The CDR3 runs from the conserved cysteine through the conserved F or W. The D gene is left open where the match is weak. Only some rows state a clone size, as once, few, many or a class for expanded clones.

abundance: NA
v_gene: TRBV5-1
d_gene: NA
j_gene: TRBJ2-1
CDR3nt: TGCGCCAGCACCCTGGGGGGTGGGGGCTACAATGAGCAGTTCTTC
CDR3aa: CASTLGGGGYNEQFF

abundance: NA
v_gene: TRBV7-6
d_gene: TRBD1
j_gene: TRBJ1-2
CDR3nt: TGTGCCAGCAGTTTTACAGGGGACGATGGCTACACCTTC
CDR3aa: CASSFTGDDGYTF

abundance: NA
v_gene: TRBV11-2
d_gene: NA
j_gene: TRBJ1-2
CDR3nt: TGTGCCAGCAGCTTAGGAGGCATTAATGGCTACACCTTC
CDR3aa: CASSLGGINGYTF

abundance: few
v_gene: TRBV12-5
d_gene: NA
j_gene: TRBJ2-2
CDR3nt: TGTGCTAGTGGTTTGGACTATCGACAGGTTGGCGGGGAGCTGTTTTTT
CDR3aa: CASGLDYRQVGGELFF

abundance: NA
v_gene: TRBV11-2
d_gene: NA
j_gene: TRBJ2-5
CDR3nt: TGTGCCAGCAGCACCTGGACGGGGAGAGAGACCCAGTACTTC
CDR3aa: CASSTWTGRETQYF

abundance: NA
v_gene: TRBV7-6
d_gene: NA
j_gene: TRBJ2-1
CDR3nt: TGTGCCAGCAGCTTAGAACACTCCTACAATGAGCAGTTCTTC
CDR3aa: CASSLEHSYNEQFF

abundance: NA
v_gene: TRBV19
d_gene: TRBD1
j_gene: TRBJ2-7
CDR3nt: TGTGCCAGTAGTATCGGGACAGGCCCCTACGAGCAGTACTTC
CDR3aa: CASSIGTGPYEQYF

abundance: NA
v_gene: TRBV4-1
d_gene: NA
j_gene: TRBJ2-5
CDR3nt: TGCGCCAGCAGCCAAGACGGGGGTCCCTTGGAGACCCAGTACTTC
CDR3aa: CASSQDGGPLETQYF

abundance: NA
v_gene: TRBV14
d_gene: TRBD2
j_gene: TRBJ2-5
CDR3nt: TGTGCCAGCAGCCCGACTAGCGGGGGGCCGTTGACCCAGTACTTC
CDR3aa: CASSPTSGGPLTQYF

abundance: NA
v_gene: TRBV18
d_gene: TRBD1
j_gene: TRBJ2-2
CDR3nt: TGTGCCAGCTCACCACCGAACAGGGGCATCGGGGAGCTGTTTTTT
CDR3aa: CASSPPNRGIGELFF

abundance: NA
v_gene: TRBV11-2
d_gene: NA
j_gene: TRBJ1-1
CDR3nt: TGTGCCAGCAGCTCCTCCGGGACACAGAACACTGAAGCTTTCTTT
CDR3aa: CASSSSGTQNTEAFF

abundance: NA
v_gene: TRBV6-5
d_gene: NA
j_gene: TRBJ1-2
CDR3nt: TGTGCCAGCAGTCGTGGGCGCCATGGCTACACCTTC
CDR3aa: CASSRGRHGYTF

abundance: NA
v_gene: TRBV2
d_gene: NA
j_gene: TRBJ1-5
CDR3nt: TGTGCCAGCAGCGTGGACAGCTCGAGCAATCAGCCCCAGCATTTT
CDR3aa: CASSVDSSSNQPQHF

abundance: NA
v_gene: TRBV5-4
d_gene: TRBD1
j_gene: TRBJ2-5
CDR3nt: TGTGCCAGCAGCTCCCCGGGACAGGGGAATTGGGAGACCCAGTACTTC
CDR3aa: CASSSPGQGNWETQYF

abundance: once
v_gene: TRBV5-4
d_gene: NA
j_gene: TRBJ2-3
CDR3nt: TGTGCCAGCAGCTTTCGGGTCAGCTTCAGCACAGATACGCAGTATTTT
CDR3aa: CASSFRVSFSTDTQYF

abundance: NA
v_gene: TRBV19
d_gene: NA
j_gene: TRBJ1-5
CDR3nt: TGTGCCAGTAAAATGGGACACGGTCAGCCCCAGCATTTT
CDR3aa: CASKMGHGQPQHF

abundance: NA
v_gene: TRBV7-2
d_gene: NA
j_gene: TRBJ1-1
CDR3nt: TGTGCCAGCAGCCCCCTCCATCGACAGCCAGAAGCTTTCTTT
CDR3aa: CASSPLHRQPEAFF

abundance: NA
v_gene: TRBV2
d_gene: TRBD1
j_gene: TRBJ2-3
CDR3nt: TGTGCCAGCAGTCAGGACAGGGGGCAAACAGATACGCAGTATTTT
CDR3aa: CASSQDRGQTDTQYF

abundance: NA
v_gene: TRBV24-1
d_gene: NA
j_gene: TRBJ2-7
CDR3nt: TGTGCCACCAGTGATTTGTGGAGCTACGAGCAGTACTTC
CDR3aa: CATSDLWSYEQYF

abundance: NA
v_gene: TRBV29-1
d_gene: TRBD2
j_gene: TRBJ2-3
CDR3nt: TGCAGCGTTCAGGTGGGGGGGAGCACAGATACGCAGTATTTT
CDR3aa: CSVQVGGSTDTQYF

abundance: NA
v_gene: TRBV15
d_gene: TRBD2
j_gene: TRBJ2-3
CDR3nt: TGTGCCACCAGCAGAGGAACCGGGGGGTTCACAGATACGCAGTATTTT
CDR3aa: CATSRGTGGFTDTQYF

abundance: NA
v_gene: TRBV7-9
d_gene: TRBD1
j_gene: TRBJ2-5
CDR3nt: TGTGCCAGCAGCCCCAGGGGGCGAGAGACCCAGTACTTC
CDR3aa: CASSPRGRETQYF

abundance: NA
v_gene: TRBV2
d_gene: NA
j_gene: TRBJ2-1
CDR3nt: TGTGCCAGCAGAATGAGACAGTACAATGAGCAGTTCTTC
CDR3aa: CASRMRQYNEQFF

abundance: NA
v_gene: TRBV4-2
d_gene: TRBD2
j_gene: TRBJ2-5
CDR3nt: TGTGCCAGCAGCCATGGGGGGGGGTCTCTAGCGGGAGGGCTGGAGACCCAGTACTTC
CDR3aa: CASSHGGGSLAGGLETQYF

abundance: NA
v_gene: TRBV24-1
d_gene: TRBD1
j_gene: TRBJ2-1
CDR3nt: TGTGCCACCAGTGTGGGACAGGGGGCATACAATGAGCAGTTCTTC
CDR3aa: CATSVGQGAYNEQFF

abundance: NA
v_gene: TRBV15
d_gene: NA
j_gene: TRBJ1-1
CDR3nt: TGTGCCACCAGCAGAGGGCCCGGGATGAACACTGAAGCTTTCTTT
CDR3aa: CATSRGPGMNTEAFF

abundance: NA
v_gene: TRBV27
d_gene: TRBD2
j_gene: TRBJ2-3
CDR3nt: TGTGCCAGCAGTTTATGGCCCCCCGGGACTAGCGGGGTTTTCACAGATACGCAGTATTTT
CDR3aa: CASSLWPPGTSGVFTDTQYF

abundance: NA
v_gene: TRBV12-5
d_gene: NA
j_gene: TRBJ2-3
CDR3nt: TGTGCTAGTGGTTTGGGGACTCCCTCAGATACGCAGTATTTT
CDR3aa: CASGLGTPSDTQYF

abundance: NA
v_gene: TRBV19
d_gene: NA
j_gene: TRBJ1-3
CDR3nt: TGTGCCAGTCGTGCGTCCCGGGAACCTGGAAACACCATATATTTT
CDR3aa: CASRASREPGNTIYF

abundance: few
v_gene: TRBV27
d_gene: NA
j_gene: TRBJ2-7
CDR3nt: TGTGCCAGCACCAGCCAAGGAGGCGGCGAGCAGTACTTC
CDR3aa: CASTSQGGGEQYF

abundance: NA
v_gene: TRBV5-6
d_gene: TRBD1
j_gene: TRBJ2-5
CDR3nt: TGTGCCAGCAGCCGGGACAGGGGGTCCCAAGAGACCCAGTACTTC
CDR3aa: CASSRDRGSQETQYF

abundance: NA
v_gene: TRBV29-1
d_gene: TRBD2
j_gene: TRBJ2-4
CDR3nt: TGCAGCTACCAGCGGGAGGGCCGGGACATTCAGTACTTC
CDR3aa: CSYQREGRDIQYF

abundance: NA
v_gene: TRBV5-1
d_gene: NA
j_gene: TRBJ2-6
CDR3nt: TGCGCCAGCAGCCTGGGGGGAGGTGGGGCCAACGTCCTGACTTTC
CDR3aa: CASSLGGGGANVLTF

abundance: NA
v_gene: TRBV9
d_gene: TRBD1
j_gene: TRBJ1-6
CDR3nt: TGTGCCAGCAGCGCGGGACAGGGTACGCCTTCACCCCTCCACTTT
CDR3aa: CASSAGQGTPSPLHF

abundance: NA
v_gene: TRBV15
d_gene: NA
j_gene: TRBJ1-2
CDR3nt: TGTGCCACCAGCAGAGATCTAGAGGAGCCTGGCTACACCTTC
CDR3aa: CATSRDLEEPGYTF

abundance: NA
v_gene: TRBV18
d_gene: TRBD2
j_gene: TRBJ2-3
CDR3nt: TGTGCCAGCTCACAGGGTACCGGGACTAGCGGCACAGATACGCAGTATTTT
CDR3aa: CASSQGTGTSGTDTQYF

abundance: NA
v_gene: TRBV2
d_gene: NA
j_gene: TRBJ2-7
CDR3nt: TGTGCCAGCAGTGAAGGGGTCGGAGGGTACGAGCAGTACTTC
CDR3aa: CASSEGVGGYEQYF

abundance: NA
v_gene: TRBV3-1/TRBV3-2
d_gene: TRBD2
j_gene: TRBJ2-5
CDR3nt: TGTGCCAGCAGCCAAGAAACTTGGACTAGCGGGGGGACCCAGTACTTC
CDR3aa: CASSQETWTSGGTQYF

abundance: NA
v_gene: TRBV6-5
d_gene: NA
j_gene: TRBJ2-2
CDR3nt: TGTGCCAGCAGCCAACAGGGGAACACCGGGGAGCTGTTTTTT
CDR3aa: CASSQQGNTGELFF

abundance: NA
v_gene: TRBV11-1
d_gene: NA
j_gene: TRBJ1-1
CDR3nt: TGTGCCAGCAGCTCCCGGGGTGGGAACACTGAAGCTTTCTTT
CDR3aa: CASSSRGGNTEAFF

abundance: NA
v_gene: TRBV5-1
d_gene: TRBD2
j_gene: TRBJ2-1
CDR3nt: TGCGCCAGCAGCTTGGGCGCTAGCGGGAGCTATTCCTACAATGAGCAGTTCTTC
CDR3aa: CASSLGASGSYSYNEQFF

abundance: NA
v_gene: TRBV2
d_gene: NA
j_gene: TRBJ1-5
CDR3nt: TGTGCCAGCACCGCACAACCGGACATTTCCAATCAGCCCCAGCATTTT
CDR3aa: CASTAQPDISNQPQHF

abundance: NA
v_gene: TRBV12-3/TRBV12-4
d_gene: NA
j_gene: TRBJ1-2
CDR3nt: TGTGCCCAATGGGACTCCCTTGATGGCTACACCTTC
CDR3aa: CAQWDSLDGYTF

abundance: NA
v_gene: TRBV19
d_gene: TRBD1
j_gene: TRBJ1-5
CDR3nt: TGTGCCAGTAGTATCGGGACAGGGGGAATTCAGCCCCAGCATTTT
CDR3aa: CASSIGTGGIQPQHF

abundance: many
v_gene: TRBV29-1
d_gene: TRBD1
j_gene: TRBJ2-5
CDR3nt: TGCAGCGACAGGGGGCATGAGACCCAGTACTTC
CDR3aa: CSDRGHETQYF

abundance: NA
v_gene: TRBV7-9
d_gene: NA
j_gene: TRBJ1-5
CDR3nt: TGTGCCAGCAGCCCACGGGGGGGTGAGGAGCCCCAGCATTTT
CDR3aa: CASSPRGGEEPQHF

abundance: NA
v_gene: TRBV3-1/TRBV3-2
d_gene: NA
j_gene: TRBJ2-3
CDR3nt: TGTGCCAGCAGCCACCTGTTAGATACGCAGTATTTT
CDR3aa: CASSHLLDTQYF

abundance: NA
v_gene: TRBV11-2
d_gene: TRBD1
j_gene: TRBJ1-6
CDR3nt: TGTGCCAGCAGCTTAGGGACAGGGGGTTCCTATAATTCACCCCTCCACTTT
CDR3aa: CASSLGTGGSYNSPLHF

abundance: NA
v_gene: TRBV6-5
d_gene: TRBD2
j_gene: TRBJ2-1
CDR3nt: TGTGCCAGCAGTTCCTACTTAGCGGGGACCTACAATGAGCAGTTCTTC
CDR3aa: CASSSYLAGTYNEQFF

abundance: few
v_gene: TRBV18
d_gene: TRBD1
j_gene: TRBJ2-7
CDR3nt: TGTGCCAGCTCACCACCCCTCGGGACAGGAACCTACGAGCAGTACTTC
CDR3aa: CASSPPLGTGTYEQYF

abundance: NA
v_gene: TRBV6-5
d_gene: NA
j_gene: TRBJ1-3
CDR3nt: TGTGCCAGCAGGGCAGGGGTCTCAAACACCATATATTTT
CDR3aa: CASRAGVSNTIYF

abundance: NA
v_gene: TRBV10-3
d_gene: TRBD1
j_gene: TRBJ2-3
CDR3nt: TGTGCCATCAGTTCCGGGACAGGGGGCGCAGATACGCAGTATTTT
CDR3aa: CAISSGTGGADTQYF

abundance: few
v_gene: TRBV7-2
d_gene: TRBD2
j_gene: TRBJ2-5
CDR3nt: TGTGCCAGCAGCTTTAGCGGGGGGGACCAAGAGACCCAGTACTTC
CDR3aa: CASSFSGGDQETQYF

abundance: NA
v_gene: TRBV9
d_gene: NA
j_gene: TRBJ2-3
CDR3nt: TGTGCCAGCAGACCGACGGGGGGCGTCGCAGATACGCAGTATTTT
CDR3aa: CASRPTGGVADTQYF

abundance: NA
v_gene: TRBV3-1/TRBV3-2
d_gene: TRBD2
j_gene: TRBJ2-5
CDR3nt: TGTGCCAGCAGCTCCGGACTAGCGGGCCTCCAAGAGACCCAGTACTTC
CDR3aa: CASSSGLAGLQETQYF